The T cell receptor beta chain under discussion was sequenced for a study of blood T cell repertoires in COVID-19. In germline, CDR1 is SGHTA, CDR2 FQGNSA. The V gene end was trimmed by 5 bases and the J gene end by 8 bases; junction bases not matched to a gene: 5. The CDR3 length is 12 residues. Original handling: The authors estimated nucleated cell counts from reference gene primer amplification. Clones were sequenced by immunoSEQ multiplex PCR, and TCRdb holds only the in-frame ones, with some missing. Clonal size and the V and J genes are those of that table, whereas D and trimming came from the DNA. The sample has about 130,000 clones; roughly 84% are singletons.

This clonotype was obtained from an elderly woman with acute or convalescent COVID-19. Material for sequencing was peripheral blood. The gene calls are TRBV7-2 and TRBJ1-2, with 7 bases fitting TRBD1. The CDR3 is CASSTDRVGYTF. The DNA for the CDR3 is TGTGCCAGCAGCACCGACAGGGTCGGCTACACCTTC.